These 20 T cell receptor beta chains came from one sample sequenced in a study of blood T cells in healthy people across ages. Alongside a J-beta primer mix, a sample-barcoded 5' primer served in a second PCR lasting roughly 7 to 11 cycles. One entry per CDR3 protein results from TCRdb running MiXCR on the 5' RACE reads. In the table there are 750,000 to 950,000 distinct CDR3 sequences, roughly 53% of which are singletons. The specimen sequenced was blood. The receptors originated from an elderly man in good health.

CDR3 bases: TGTGCCAGCAGCCAAGATGCGGGAGTCCTTAGGGGGAATGAGCAGTACTTC. Its translation: CASSQDAGVLRGNEQYF. J is TRBJ2-1 and V is TRBV4-2; TRBD2 is a possible D gene (7 bases). The J call may be wrong; the DNA end is better matched by TRBJ2-7. The V gene's germline CDR1 is LGHNA and CDR2 YNFKEQ. This CDR3 contains 17 residues.

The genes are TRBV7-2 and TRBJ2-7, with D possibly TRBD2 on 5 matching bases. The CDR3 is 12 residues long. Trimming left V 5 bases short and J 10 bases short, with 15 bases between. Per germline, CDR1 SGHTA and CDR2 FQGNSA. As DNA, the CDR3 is TGTGCCAGCAGCCCGGACTGGCGGTCCCAGTACTTC. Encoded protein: CASSPDWRSQYF. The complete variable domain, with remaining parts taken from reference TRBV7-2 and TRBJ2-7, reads GAGVSQSPSNKVTEKGKDVELRCDPISGHTALYWYRQSLGQGLEFLIYFQGNSAPDKSGLPSDRFSAERTGGSVSTLTIQRTQQEDSAVYLCASSPDWRSQYFGPGTRLTVT.

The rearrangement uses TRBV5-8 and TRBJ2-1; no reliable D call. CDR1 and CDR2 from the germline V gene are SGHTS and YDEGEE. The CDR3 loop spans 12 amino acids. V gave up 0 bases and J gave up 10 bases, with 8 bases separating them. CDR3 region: CASSLGSPEQFF. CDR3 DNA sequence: TGTGCCAGCAGCTTGGGAAGTCCGGAGCAGTTCTTC.

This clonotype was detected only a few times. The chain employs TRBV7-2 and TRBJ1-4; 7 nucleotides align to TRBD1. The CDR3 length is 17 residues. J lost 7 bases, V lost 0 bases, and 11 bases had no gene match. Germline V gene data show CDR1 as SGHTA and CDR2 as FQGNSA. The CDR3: CASSLAIVTGSSEKLFF. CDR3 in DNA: TGTGCCAGCAGCTTAGCCATCGTGACAGGGAGTAGTGAAAAACTGTTTTTT.

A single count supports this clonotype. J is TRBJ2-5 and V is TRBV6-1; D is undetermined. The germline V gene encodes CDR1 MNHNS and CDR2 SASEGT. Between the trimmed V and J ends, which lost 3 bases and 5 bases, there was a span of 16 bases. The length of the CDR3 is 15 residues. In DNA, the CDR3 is TGTGCCAGCAGTGAGCCCCCCGACACAGCGGAGACCCAGTACTTC. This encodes CASSEPPDTAETQYF.

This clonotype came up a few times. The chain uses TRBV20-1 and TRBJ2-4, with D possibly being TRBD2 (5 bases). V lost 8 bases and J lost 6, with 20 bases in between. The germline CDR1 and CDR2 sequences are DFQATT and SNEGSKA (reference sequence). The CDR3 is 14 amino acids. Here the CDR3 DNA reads TGCAGTTCGCTACGTCCCGGGGAAGCAAACATTCAGTACTTC. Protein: CSSLRPGEANIQYF.

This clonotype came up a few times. DNA of the CDR3: TGTGCCAGCAGTTGGACTAGCGGCAACAATGAGCAGTTCTTC. Translated: CASSWTSGNNEQFF. The J gene is TRBJ2-1, the V gene TRBV6-2 or TRBV6-3; 10 bases fit TRBD2. In germline, CDR1 is MNHEY, CDR2 SVGEGT. There are 14 residues in the CDR3. V trimming: 4 bases; J trimming: 5 bases; junction bases outside the gene matches: 2.

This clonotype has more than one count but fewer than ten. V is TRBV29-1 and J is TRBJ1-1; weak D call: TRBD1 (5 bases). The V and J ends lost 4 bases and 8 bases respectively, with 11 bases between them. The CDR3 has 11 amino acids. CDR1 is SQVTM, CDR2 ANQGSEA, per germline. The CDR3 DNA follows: TGCAGCGTTGCCCATGGGGGAGAAGCTTTCTTT. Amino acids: CSVAHGGEAFF.

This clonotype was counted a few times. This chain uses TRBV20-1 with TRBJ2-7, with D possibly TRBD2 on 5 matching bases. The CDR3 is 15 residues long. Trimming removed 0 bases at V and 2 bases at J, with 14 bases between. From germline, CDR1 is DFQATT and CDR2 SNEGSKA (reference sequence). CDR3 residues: CSARDPGVGTYEQYF. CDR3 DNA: TGCAGTGCTAGAGACCCCGGGGTAGGGACCTACGAGCAGTACTTC.

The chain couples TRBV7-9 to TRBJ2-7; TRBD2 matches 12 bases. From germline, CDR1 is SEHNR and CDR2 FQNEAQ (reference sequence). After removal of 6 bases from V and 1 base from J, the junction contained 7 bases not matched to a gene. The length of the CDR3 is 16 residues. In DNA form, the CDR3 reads TGTGCCAGCAGGCCTTGGACTAGCGGGGCTTCCTACGAGCAGTACTTC. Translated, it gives CASRPWTSGASYEQYF.

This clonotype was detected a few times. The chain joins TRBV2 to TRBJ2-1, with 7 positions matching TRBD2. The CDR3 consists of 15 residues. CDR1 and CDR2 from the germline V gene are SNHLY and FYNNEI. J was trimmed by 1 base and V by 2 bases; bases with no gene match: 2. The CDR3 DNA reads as TGTGCCAGCAGTGAAATAGCGGGTTCCTACAATGAGCAGTTCTTC. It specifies CASSEIAGSYNEQFF.

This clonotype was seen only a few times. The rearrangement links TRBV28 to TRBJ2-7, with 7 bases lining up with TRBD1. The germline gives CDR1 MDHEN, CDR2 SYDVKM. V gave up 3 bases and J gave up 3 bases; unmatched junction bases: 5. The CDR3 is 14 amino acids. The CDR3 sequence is CASSFPGQRYEQYF. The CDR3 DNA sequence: TGTGCCAGCAGTTTTCCGGGACAGCGCTACGAGCAGTACTTC.

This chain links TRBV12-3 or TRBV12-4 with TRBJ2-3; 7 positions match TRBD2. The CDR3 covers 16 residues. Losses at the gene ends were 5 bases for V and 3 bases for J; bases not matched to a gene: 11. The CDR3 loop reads CASSEFGLERTDTQYF. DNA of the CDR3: TGTGCCAGCAGTGAATTTGGACTAGAACGGACAGATACGCAGTATTTT.

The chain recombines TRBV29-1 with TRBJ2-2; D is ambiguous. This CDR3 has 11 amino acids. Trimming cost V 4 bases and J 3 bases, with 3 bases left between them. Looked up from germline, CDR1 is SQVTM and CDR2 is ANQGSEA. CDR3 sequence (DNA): TGCAGCGTTGTGCACACCGGGGAGCTGTTTTTT. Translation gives CSVVHTGELFF.

The CDR3 loop reads CSAAGGMGAYEQYF. The DNA of the CDR3 is TGCAGTGCCGCCGGCGGGATGGGGGCCTACGAGCAGTACTTC. The V call is TRBV20-1, the J call TRBJ2-7; weak D call: TRBD2 (6 bases). The CDR3 covers 14 residues. CDR1 DFQATT and CDR2 SNEGSKA come from the germline V gene (reference sequence). V was trimmed by 6 bases and J by 2 bases, leaving 17 bases between them.

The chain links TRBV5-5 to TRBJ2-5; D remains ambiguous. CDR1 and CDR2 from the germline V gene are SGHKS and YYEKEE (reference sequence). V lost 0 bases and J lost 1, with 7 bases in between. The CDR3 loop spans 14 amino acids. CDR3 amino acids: CASSLGPAQETQYF. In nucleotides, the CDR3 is TGTGCCAGCAGCTTGGGGCCAGCCCAAGAGACCCAGTACTTC.

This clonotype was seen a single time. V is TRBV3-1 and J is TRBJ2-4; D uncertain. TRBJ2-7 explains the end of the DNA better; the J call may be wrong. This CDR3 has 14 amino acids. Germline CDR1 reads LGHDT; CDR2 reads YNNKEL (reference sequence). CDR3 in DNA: TGTGCCAGCAGCCAAGCTGGGCCCTCCTACGAGCAGTACTTC. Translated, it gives CASSQAGPSYEQYF.

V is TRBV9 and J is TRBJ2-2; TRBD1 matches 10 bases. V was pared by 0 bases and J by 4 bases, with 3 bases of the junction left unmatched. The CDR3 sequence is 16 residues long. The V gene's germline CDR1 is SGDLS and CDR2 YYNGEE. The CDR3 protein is CASSVVGQGRTGELFF. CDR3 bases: TGTGCCAGCAGCGTAGTGGGACAGGGGCGCACCGGGGAGCTGTTTTTT. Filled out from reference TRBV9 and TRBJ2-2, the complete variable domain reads DSGVTQTPKHLITATGQRVTLRCSPRSGDLSVYWYQQSLDQGLQFLIQYYNGEERAKGNILERFSAQQFPDLHSELNLSSLELGDSALYFCASSVVGQGRTGELFFGEGSRLTVL.

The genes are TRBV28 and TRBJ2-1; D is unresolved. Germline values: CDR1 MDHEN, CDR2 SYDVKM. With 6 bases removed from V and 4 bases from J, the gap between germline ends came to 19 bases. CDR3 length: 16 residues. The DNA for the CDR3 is TGTGCCAGCAGCCGTTCCGGAACAACCAAGTACAATGAGCAGTTCTTC. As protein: CASSRSGTTKYNEQFF.

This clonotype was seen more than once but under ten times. CDR3 residues: CASSVDDRSPLHF. CDR3 coding DNA: TGCGCCAGCAGCGTGGACGATCGCTCACCCCTCCACTTT. The rearrangement joins TRBV5-1 to TRBJ1-6; D ambiguous. V was pared by 4 bases and J by 10 bases, with 12 bases between. The CDR3 extends over 13 amino acids. Germline lookup yields CDR1 SGHRS and CDR2 YFSETQ.